One and the same sample provided the 6 T cell receptor beta chains below, sequenced in a study of blood T cell repertoires in COVID-19. Profiling relied on immunoSEQ multiplex PCR, and the TCRdb table lists in-frame clones only, not all of them. The sample includes more than 200,000 clones, more than 70% of them seen just once. The sample comprised peripheral blood. The receptors shown here come from a woman between 45 and 60 years old with acute or convalescent COVID-19.

The rearrangement uses TRBV9 and TRBJ2-7, with TRBD2 matching over 7 bases. The germline V gene encodes CDR1 SGDLS and CDR2 YYNGEE. CDR3 length: 14 residues. With 3 bases clipped from V and 5 bases from J, the junction kept 8 bases outside the gene matches. CDR3 sequence reads: CASSGGLGVHEQYF. In DNA form, the CDR3 reads TGTGCCAGCAGCGGAGGACTAGGAGTACACGAGCAGTACTTC. The full variable domain, its missing parts supplied by reference TRBV9 and TRBJ2-7, is DSGVTQTPKHLITATGQRVTLRCSPRSGDLSVYWYQQSLDQGLQFLIQYYNGEERAKGNILERFSAQQFPDLHSELNLSSLELGDSALYFCASSGGLGVHEQYFGPGTRLTVT.

The V gene is TRBV14, the J gene TRBJ1-1; 9 positions match TRBD1. CDR3 length equals 12 residues. The V segment lost 4 bases and the J segment 8 bases; nucleotides outside the gene matches: 2. Germline V gene data show CDR1 as SGHDN and CDR2 as FVKESK. CDR3 nucleotide sequence: TGTGCCAGCAGCCTGGGACAGGGAGAAGCTTTCTTT. It translates to CASSLGQGEAFF.

The chain joins TRBV19 to TRBJ2-1; TRBD2 matches at 16 bases. The germline CDR1 and CDR2 sequences are LNHDA and SQIVND (reference sequence). With V trimmed by 6 bases and J by 8 bases, 7 bases remained unmatched. CDR3 length: 16 amino acids. The CDR3 coding sequence is TGTGCCAGTAGGGGACTAGCGGGAGGGCTAGGCTATGAGCAGTTCTTC. Protein product: CASRGLAGGLGYEQFF.

This clone appeared once. V is TRBV6-5 and J is TRBJ1-1; 8 nucleotides align to TRBD1. V shed 5 bases, J shed 4 bases, and the junction held 6 bases outside the gene matches. The CDR3 spans 14 residues. CDR1 is MNHEY and CDR2 is SVGAGI in the germline V gene. Here the CDR3 reads CASSPRGQSTEAFF. In nucleotides, the CDR3 is TGTGCCAGCAGTCCCAGGGGGCAGAGCACTGAAGCTTTCTTT.

This clone was counted a few times. This same CDR3 is encoded by further DNA sequences in the sample. V is TRBV5-1 and J is TRBJ2-7, with a weak D call TRBD1 (6 bases). Germline V gene sequence: CDR1 SGHRS, CDR2 YFSETQ. CDR3 length: 13 amino acids. Trimming cost V 0 bases and J 3 bases, with 7 bases left between them. The CDR3 loop is CASSLGGHYEQYF. DNA of the CDR3: TGCGCCAGCAGCTTGGGGGGACACTACGAGCAGTACTTC. Variable domain in full (rest from reference TRBV5-1 and TRBJ2-7): KAGVTQTPRYLIKTRGQQVTLSCSPISGHRSVSWYQQTPGQGLQFLFEYFSETQRNKGNFPGRFSGRQFSNSRSEMNVSTLELGDSALYLCASSLGGHYEQYFGPGTRLTVT.

The chain combines TRBV2 with TRBJ2-1; 13 nucleotides match TRBD2. V shed 5 bases and J 8 bases; nucleotides not matched to a gene: 9. The CDR3 runs 16 residues. From germline, CDR1 is SNHLY and CDR2 FYNNEI. CDR3 residues: CASSRTSGSSIDEQFF. The CDR3 DNA is TGTGCCAGCAGTAGGACTAGCGGGAGTAGTATAGATGAGCAGTTCTTC.